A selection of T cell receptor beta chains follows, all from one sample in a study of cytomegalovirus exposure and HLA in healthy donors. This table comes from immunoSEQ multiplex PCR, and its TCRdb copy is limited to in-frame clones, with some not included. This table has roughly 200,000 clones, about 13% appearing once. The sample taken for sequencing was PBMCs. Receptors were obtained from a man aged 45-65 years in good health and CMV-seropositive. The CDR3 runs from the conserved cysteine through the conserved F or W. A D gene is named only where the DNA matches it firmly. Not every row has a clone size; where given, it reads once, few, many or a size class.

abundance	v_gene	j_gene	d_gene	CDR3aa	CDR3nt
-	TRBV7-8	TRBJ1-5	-	CASSLAGGTVSNQPQHF	TGTGCCAGCAGCTTAGCAGGCGGGACGGTTAGCAATCAGCCCCAGCATTTT
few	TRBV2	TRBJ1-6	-	CASSPQGYSPLHF	TGTGCCAGCAGTCCCCAGGGTTATTCACCCCTCCACTTT
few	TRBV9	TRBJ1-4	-	CASSGDSGEKLFF	TGTGCCAGCAGCGGGGATAGCGGTGAAAAACTGTTTTTT
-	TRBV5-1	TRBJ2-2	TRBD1	CASSSPQGADTGELFF	TGCGCCAGCAGCTCGCCCCAGGGGGCCGACACCGGGGAGCTGTTTTTT
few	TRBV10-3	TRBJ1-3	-	CAITRDSVGGNTIYF	TGTGCCATCACCCGAGACAGTGTTGGTGGAAACACCATATATTTT
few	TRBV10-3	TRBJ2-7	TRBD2	CAIGTNSYEQYF	TGTGCCATCGGGACTAATTCCTACGAGCAGTACTTC
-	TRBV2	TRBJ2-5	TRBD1	CASSEVRQGGTQYF	TGTGCCAGCAGTGAAGTAAGACAGGGGGGGACCCAGTACTTC
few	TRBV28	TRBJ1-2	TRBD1	CASSPGGSGQGNYGYTF	TGTGCCAGCAGTCCAGGAGGGTCGGGACAGGGGAACTATGGCTACACCTTC
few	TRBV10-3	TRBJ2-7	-	CAISDMGAQQYF	TGTGCCATCAGTGACATGGGAGCGCAGCAGTACTTC
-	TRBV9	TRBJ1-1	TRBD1	CASSARTGKGTEAFF	TGTGCCAGCAGCGCACGGACAGGGAAGGGCACTGAAGCTTTCTTT
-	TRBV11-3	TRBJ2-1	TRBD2	CASSSSGLAGGNNEQFF	TGTGCCAGCAGCTCTTCAGGGTTAGCGGGGGGGAACAATGAGCAGTTCTTC
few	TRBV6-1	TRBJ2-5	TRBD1	CASSAPDREQETQYF	TGTGCCAGCAGTGCCCCCGACAGGGAGCAAGAGACCCAGTACTTC
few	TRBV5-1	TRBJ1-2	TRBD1	CASSLTPVGQGLSYGYTF	TGCGCCAGCAGCTTGACGCCCGTGGGACAGGGGTTGAGCTATGGCTACACCTTC
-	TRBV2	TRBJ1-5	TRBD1	CASSQTGSNQPQHF	TGTGCCAGCAGCCAGACAGGGAGCAATCAGCCCCAGCATTTT
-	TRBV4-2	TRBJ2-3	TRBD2	CASSQVPSAGGRTDTQYF	TGTGCCAGCAGCCAAGTGCCTTCAGCGGGGGGGCGAACAGATACGCAGTATTTT
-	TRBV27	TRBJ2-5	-	CASSSTDQETQYF	TGTGCCAGCAGTTCGACAGACCAAGAGACCCAGTACTTC
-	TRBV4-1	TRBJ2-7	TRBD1	CASSQGTGTLYEQYF	TGCGCCAGCAGCCAGGGGACAGGGACCCTCTACGAGCAGTACTTC
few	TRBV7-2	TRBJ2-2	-	CASTQKGELFF	TGTGCCAGCACCCAGAAGGGGGAGCTGTTTTTT
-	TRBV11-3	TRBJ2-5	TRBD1	CASSPAGTGFQETQYF	TGTGCCAGCAGCCCGGCCGGGACAGGGTTCCAAGAGACCCAGTACTTC
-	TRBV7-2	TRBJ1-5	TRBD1	CASSQRTGNQPQHF	TGTGCCAGCAGCCAAAGGACAGGGAATCAGCCCCAGCATTTT